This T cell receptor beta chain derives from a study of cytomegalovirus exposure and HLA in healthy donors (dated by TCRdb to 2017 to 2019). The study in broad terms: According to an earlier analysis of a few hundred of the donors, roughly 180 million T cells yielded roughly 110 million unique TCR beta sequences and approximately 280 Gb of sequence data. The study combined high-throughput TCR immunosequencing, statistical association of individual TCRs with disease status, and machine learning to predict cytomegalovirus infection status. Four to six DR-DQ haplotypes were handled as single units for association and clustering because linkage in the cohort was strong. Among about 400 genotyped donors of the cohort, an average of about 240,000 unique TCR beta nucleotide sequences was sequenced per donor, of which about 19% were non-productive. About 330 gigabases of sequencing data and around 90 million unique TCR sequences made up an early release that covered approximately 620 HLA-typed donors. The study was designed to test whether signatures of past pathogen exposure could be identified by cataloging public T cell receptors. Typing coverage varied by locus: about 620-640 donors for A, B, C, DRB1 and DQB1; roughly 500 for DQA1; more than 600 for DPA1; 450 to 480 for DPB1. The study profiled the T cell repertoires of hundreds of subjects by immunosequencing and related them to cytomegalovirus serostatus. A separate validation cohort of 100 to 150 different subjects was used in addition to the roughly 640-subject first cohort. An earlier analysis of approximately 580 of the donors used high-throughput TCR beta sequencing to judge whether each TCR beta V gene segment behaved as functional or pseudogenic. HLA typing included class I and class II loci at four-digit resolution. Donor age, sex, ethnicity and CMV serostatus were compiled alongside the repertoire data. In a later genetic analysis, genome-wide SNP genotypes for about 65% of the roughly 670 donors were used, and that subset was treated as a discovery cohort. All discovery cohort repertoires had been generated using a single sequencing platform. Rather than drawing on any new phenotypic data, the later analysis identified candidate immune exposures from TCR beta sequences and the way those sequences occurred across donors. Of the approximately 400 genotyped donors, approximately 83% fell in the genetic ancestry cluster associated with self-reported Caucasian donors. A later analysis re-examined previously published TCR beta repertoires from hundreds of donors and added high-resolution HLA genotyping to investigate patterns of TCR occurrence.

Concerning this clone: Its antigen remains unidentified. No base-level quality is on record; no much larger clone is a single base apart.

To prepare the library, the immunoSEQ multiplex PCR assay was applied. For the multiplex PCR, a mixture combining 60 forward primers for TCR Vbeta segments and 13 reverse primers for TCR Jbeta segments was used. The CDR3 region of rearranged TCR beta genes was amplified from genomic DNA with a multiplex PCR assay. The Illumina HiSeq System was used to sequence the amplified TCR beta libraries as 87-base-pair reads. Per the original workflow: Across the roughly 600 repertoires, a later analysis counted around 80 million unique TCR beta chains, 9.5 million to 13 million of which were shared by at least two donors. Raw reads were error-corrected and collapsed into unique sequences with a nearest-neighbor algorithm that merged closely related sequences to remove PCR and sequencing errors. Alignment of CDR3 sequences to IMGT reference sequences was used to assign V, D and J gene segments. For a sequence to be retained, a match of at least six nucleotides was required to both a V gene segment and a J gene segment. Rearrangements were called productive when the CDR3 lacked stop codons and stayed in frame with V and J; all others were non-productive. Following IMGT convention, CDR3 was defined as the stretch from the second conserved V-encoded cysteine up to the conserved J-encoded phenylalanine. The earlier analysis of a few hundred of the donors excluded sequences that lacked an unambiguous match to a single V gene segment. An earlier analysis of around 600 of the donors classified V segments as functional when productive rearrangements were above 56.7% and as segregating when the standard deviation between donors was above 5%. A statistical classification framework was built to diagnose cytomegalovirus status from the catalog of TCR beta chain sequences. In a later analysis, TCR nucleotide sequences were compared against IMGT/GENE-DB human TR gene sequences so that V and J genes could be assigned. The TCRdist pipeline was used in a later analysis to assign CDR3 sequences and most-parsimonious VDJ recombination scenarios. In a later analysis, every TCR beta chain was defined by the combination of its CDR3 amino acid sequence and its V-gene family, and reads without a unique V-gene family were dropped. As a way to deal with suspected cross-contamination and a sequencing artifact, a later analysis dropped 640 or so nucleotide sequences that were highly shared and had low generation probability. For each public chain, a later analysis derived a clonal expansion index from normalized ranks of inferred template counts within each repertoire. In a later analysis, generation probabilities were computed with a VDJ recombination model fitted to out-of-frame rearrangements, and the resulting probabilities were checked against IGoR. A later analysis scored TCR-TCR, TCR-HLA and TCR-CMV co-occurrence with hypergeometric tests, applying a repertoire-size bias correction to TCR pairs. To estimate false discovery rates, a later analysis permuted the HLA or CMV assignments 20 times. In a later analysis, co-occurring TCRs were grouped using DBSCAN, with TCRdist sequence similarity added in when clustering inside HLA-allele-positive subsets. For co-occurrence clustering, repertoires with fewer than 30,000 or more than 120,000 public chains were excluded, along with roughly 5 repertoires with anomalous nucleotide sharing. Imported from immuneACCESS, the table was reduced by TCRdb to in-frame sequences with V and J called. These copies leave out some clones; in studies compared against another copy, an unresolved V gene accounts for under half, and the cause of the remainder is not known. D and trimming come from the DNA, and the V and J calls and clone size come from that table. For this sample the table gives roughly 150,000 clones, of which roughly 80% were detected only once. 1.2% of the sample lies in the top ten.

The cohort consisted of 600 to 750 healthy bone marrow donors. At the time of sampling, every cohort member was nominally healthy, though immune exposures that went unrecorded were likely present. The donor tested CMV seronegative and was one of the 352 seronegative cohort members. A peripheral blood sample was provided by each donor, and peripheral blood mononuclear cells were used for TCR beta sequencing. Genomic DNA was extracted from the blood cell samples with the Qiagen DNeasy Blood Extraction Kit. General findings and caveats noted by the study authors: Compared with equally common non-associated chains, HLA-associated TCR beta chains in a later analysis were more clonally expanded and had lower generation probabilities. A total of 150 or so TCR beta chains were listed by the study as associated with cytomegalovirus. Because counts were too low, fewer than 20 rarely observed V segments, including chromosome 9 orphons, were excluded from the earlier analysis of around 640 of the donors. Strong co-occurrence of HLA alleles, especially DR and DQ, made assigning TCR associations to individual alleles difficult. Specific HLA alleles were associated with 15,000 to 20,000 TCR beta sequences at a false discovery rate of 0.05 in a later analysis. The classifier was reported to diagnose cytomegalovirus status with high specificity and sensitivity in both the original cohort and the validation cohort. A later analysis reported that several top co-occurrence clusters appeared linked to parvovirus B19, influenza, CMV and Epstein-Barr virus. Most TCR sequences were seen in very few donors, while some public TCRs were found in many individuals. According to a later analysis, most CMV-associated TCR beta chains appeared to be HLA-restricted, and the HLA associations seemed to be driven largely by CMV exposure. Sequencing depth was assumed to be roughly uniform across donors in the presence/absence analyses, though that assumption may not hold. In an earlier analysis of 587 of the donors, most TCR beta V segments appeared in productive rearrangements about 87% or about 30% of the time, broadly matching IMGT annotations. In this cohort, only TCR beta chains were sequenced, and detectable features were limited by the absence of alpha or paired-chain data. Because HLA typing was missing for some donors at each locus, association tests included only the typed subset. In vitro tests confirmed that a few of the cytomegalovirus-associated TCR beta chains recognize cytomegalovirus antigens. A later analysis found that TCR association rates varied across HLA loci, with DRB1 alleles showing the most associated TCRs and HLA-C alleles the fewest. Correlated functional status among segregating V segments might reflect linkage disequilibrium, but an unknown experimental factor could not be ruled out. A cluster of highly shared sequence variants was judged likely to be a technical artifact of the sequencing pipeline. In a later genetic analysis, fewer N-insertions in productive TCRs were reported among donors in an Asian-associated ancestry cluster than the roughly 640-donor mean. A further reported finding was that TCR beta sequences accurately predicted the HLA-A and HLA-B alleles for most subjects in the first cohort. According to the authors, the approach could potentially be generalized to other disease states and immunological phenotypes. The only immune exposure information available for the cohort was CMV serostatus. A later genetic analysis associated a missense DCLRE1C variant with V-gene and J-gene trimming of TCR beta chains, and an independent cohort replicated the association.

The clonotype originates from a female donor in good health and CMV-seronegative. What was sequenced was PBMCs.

The CDR3 protein: CASSLLWGTGDIYGYTF. The nucleotide sequence is given as TGCGCCAGCAGTCTTCTATGGGGGACTGGTGATATCTATGGCTACACCTTC. Recombination linked TRBV5-1 to TRBJ1-2; TRBD1 could be the D gene, as 5 bases match. A distance of 24 bases separates the germline ends of V and J, which lose 5 bases and 4 bases respectively. CDR1 and CDR2 are drawn from the germline V gene: SGHRS, YFSETQ. CDR3 length: 17 amino acids, cysteine to phenylalanine. The read is trimmed to its CDR3 DNA, 51 bases read in frame from base 1. With all but the CDR3 taken from the reference TRBV5-1 and TRBJ1-2 genes, the full variable domain is: KAGVTQTPRYLIKTRGQQVTLSCSPISGHRSVSWYQQTPGQGLQFLFEYFSETQRNKGNFPGRFSGRQFSNSRSEMNVSTLELGDSALYLCASSLLWGTGDIYGYTFGSGTRLTVV.